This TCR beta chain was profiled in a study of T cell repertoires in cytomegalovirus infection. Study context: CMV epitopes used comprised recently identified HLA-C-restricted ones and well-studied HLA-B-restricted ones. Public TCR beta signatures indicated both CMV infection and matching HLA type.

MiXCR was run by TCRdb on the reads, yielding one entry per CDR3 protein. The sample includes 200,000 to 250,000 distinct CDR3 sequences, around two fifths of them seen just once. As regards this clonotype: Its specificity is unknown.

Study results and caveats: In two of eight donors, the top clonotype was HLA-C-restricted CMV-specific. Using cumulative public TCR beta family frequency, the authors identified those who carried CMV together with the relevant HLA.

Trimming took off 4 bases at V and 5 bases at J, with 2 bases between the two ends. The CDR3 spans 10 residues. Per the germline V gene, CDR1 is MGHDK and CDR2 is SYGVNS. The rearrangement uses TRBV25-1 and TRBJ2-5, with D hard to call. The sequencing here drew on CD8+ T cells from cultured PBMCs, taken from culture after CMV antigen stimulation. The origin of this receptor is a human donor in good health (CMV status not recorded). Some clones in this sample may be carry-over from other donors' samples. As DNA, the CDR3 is TGTGCCAGCAGTGGCGAGACCCAGTACTTC. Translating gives CASSGETQYF.